The entry below gives a single T cell receptor beta chain sequence along with its context. This entry is derived from a study of blood T cell repertoires in COVID-19. Some clones are missing from TCRdb's copy, which holds only in-frame ones; the method was immunoSEQ multiplex PCR. In the table there are more than 300,000 clones, about 83% of which are singletons. The TCR sequence derives from a woman between 45 and 60 years old with acute or convalescent COVID-19. The specimen sequenced was peripheral blood.

This chain's CDR3 is CSAHTWTGPGTQYF. DNA of the CDR3: TGCAGCGCCCACACTTGGACAGGGCCCGGGACCCAGTACTTC. V and J are TRBV29-1 and TRBJ2-5, with TRBD1 matching 8 bases. The CDR3 sequence is 14 residues long. J was trimmed by 7 bases and V by 7 bases; bases with no gene match: 14. CDR1 SQVTM and CDR2 ANQGSEA come from the germline V gene.